The 25 T cell receptor beta chains reported below all come from one sample, sequenced in a study of response to subunit inactivated influenza vaccine. Via MiXCR, TCRdb re-called the RT-PCR reads, giving one row per CDR3 protein. The sample records about 540,000 distinct CDR3 sequences, around 15% being singletons. Source: PBMCs from blood, taken 11 to 12 days after vaccination. All receptors derive from a man between 45 and 60 years old who received an inactivated influenza vaccine.

This clonotype was seen more than once but under ten times. The genes are TRBV25-1 and TRBJ2-2; TRBD1 aligns across 11 bases. This CDR3 region has 14 residues. CDR1 and CDR2 from the germline V gene are MGHDK and SYGVNS. V lost 4 bases and J lost 6; bases outside the gene matches: 1. CDR3 sequence (DNA): TGTGCCAGCAGTGGGACAGGGGGCCCCGGGGAGCTGTTTTTT. This codes for CASSGTGGPGELFF.

This clonotype showed up many times. V is TRBV12-3 or TRBV12-4 and J is TRBJ2-5, with D tentatively TRBD1 or TRBD2 (5 bases each). V gave up 6 bases and J gave up 5 bases, with 16 bases separating them. The CDR3 is 14 residues long. The CDR3 reads CASSHTGPAETQYF. The CDR3 region has the DNA TGTGCCAGCAGCCATACGGGACCCGCCGAGACCCAGTACTTC.

This clonotype has just a few counts. The chain combines TRBV6-1 with TRBJ2-3; D is uncertain. The germline V gene has CDR1 MNHNS and CDR2 SASEGT. The CDR3 is made up of 14 amino acids. The ends were cut back, 7 bases at V and 2 bases at J, with 13 bases in the middle. CDR3 bases: TGTGCCAGCATCTTGGGCAGTTACACAGATACGCAGTATTTT. Its protein is CASILGSYTDTQYF.

The genes are TRBV5-6 and TRBJ2-3; possible D gene TRBD2, 5 bases. In germline, CDR1 is SGHDT, CDR2 YYEEEE. V was shortened by 4 bases and J by 4 bases, with 13 bases between the two germline ends. The CDR3 totals 14 residues. Here the CDR3 DNA reads TGTGCCAGCAGCCCCCGCGGGTCCGCAGATACGCAGTATTTT. This encodes CASSPRGSADTQYF.

The chain combines TRBV25-1 with TRBJ1-6; 8 bases agree with TRBD1. The V segment lost 7 bases and the J segment 6 bases; nucleotides outside the gene matches: 11. The CDR3 extends over 16 amino acids. CDR1 and CDR2 (germline): MGHDK, SYGVNS. This chain's CDR3 is CASKLTGEIGNSPLHF. Here the CDR3 DNA reads TGTGCCAGCAAATTGACAGGGGAAATTGGTAATTCACCCCTCCACTTT. Looking up the rest from reference TRBV25-1 and TRBJ1-6 gives the full variable domain: EADIYQTPRYLVIGTGKKITLECSQTMGHDKMYWYQQDPGMELHLIHYSYGVNSTEKGDLSSESTVSRIRTEHFPLTLESARPSHTSQYLCASKLTGEIGNSPLHFGNGTRLTVT.

Only a few counts were recorded for this clonotype. The gene calls are TRBV7-2 and TRBJ2-3; no definite D call. The germline CDR1 and CDR2 sequences are SGHTA and FQGNSA. Trimming removed 1 base from V and 2 bases from J, with 13 bases in between. CDR3 length equals 16 residues. CDR3 residues: CASSLVLWVATDTQYF. The CDR3 nucleotides are TGTGCCAGCAGCTTAGTTCTCTGGGTAGCCACAGATACGCAGTATTTT.

This clonotype was observed a handful of times. This sequence joins TRBV11-2 and TRBJ1-2; 11 nucleotides agree with TRBD1. Germline V gene data show CDR1 as SGHAT and CDR2 as FQNNGV. V was pared by 5 bases and J by 7 bases, with 9 bases of the junction left unmatched. The CDR3 length is 15 residues. The CDR3 bases are TGTGCCAGCAGCCCGCGGGGACAGGGGGATCGTGGCTACACCTTC. This gives the protein CASSPRGQGDRGYTF. The full variable domain, rest sourced from reference TRBV11-2 and TRBJ1-2, is EAGVAQSPRYKIIEKRQSVAFWCNPISGHATLYWYQQILGQGPKLLIQFQNNGVVDDSQLPKDRFSAERLKGVDSTLKIQPAKLEDSAVYLCASSPRGQGDRGYTFGSGTRLTVV.

In this sample, this clonotype turned up many times. V gene TRBV9 combines with J gene TRBJ2-2; 9 bases map to TRBD1. CDR1 and CDR2 from the germline V gene are SGDLS and YYNGEE. CDR3 length equals 14 residues. Trimming removed 3 bases from V and 6 bases from J; junction bases left unmatched: 3. CDR3 coding DNA: TGTGCCAGCAGCGCGACAGGGGGGGCCGGGGAGCTGTTTTTT. Protein sequence: CASSATGGAGELFF.

The genes are TRBV5-1 and TRBJ2-5; D is unclear. CDR1 SGHRS and CDR2 YFSETQ come from the germline V gene. There are 16 residues in the CDR3. Trimming left V 5 bases short and J 1 base short, with 18 bases between. The CDR3 region has the DNA TGCGCCAGCAGGTCAGGAGCCTCTACCTCCCAAGAGACCCAGTACTTC. Amino acids: CASRSGASTSQETQYF.

A note on this clonotype: One end of the junction does not line up with germline, which may come from a read error. This chain joins TRBV27 and TRBJ2-1; 11 bases are a match to TRBD2. Germline CDR1 and CDR2: MNHEY and SMNVEV (reference sequence). CDR3 length: 16 amino acids. Here the CDR3 DNA reads TGTGCCAGAAGTTTTAGCGGGAGGGCCTCCTACAATGAGCAGTTCTTC. Its protein product is CARSFSGRASYNEQFF.

V gene TRBV12-3 or TRBV12-4 combines with J gene TRBJ2-1; D uncertain. CDR3 size: 14 residues. The V and J ends lost 3 bases and 6 bases respectively, with 12 bases between them. CDR3 sequence reads: CASSFGVLGNEQFF. Written as DNA, the CDR3 is TGTGCCAGCAGTTTTGGGGTTCTGGGCAATGAGCAGTTCTTC.

This clonotype was observed a handful of times. The chain has TRBV20-1 and TRBJ2-2, with D unclear. Germline V gives CDR1 DFQATT, CDR2 SNEGSKA (reference sequence). The CDR3 length is 15 residues. V gave up 5 bases and J gave up 0 bases, with 13 bases separating them. The CDR3 DNA follows: TGCAGTGCTCTCACACCAATTCCGAACACCGGGGAGCTGTTTTTT. Translated: CSALTPIPNTGELFF.

The V call is TRBV4-3, the J call TRBJ2-2; D is possibly TRBD2 (5 bases). V was trimmed by 1 base and J by 6 bases, leaving 15 bases between them. Looked up from germline, CDR1 is LGHNA and CDR2 is YSLEER. This CDR3 comprises 16 residues. The CDR3 is CASSQVLLGSAGELFF. The DNA of the CDR3 is TGCGCCAGCAGCCAAGTCCTACTAGGGTCTGCCGGGGAGCTGTTTTTT.

This clonotype turned up a few times. This chain connects TRBV15 to TRBJ2-1, with a weak D call TRBD2 (5 bases). Trimming pared 0 bases from V and 0 bases from J, leaving 18 bases between. Germline V CDR1 and CDR2: LNHNV, YYDKDF (reference sequence). CDR3 length: 19 residues. CDR3 coding DNA: TGTGCCACCAGCAGAGATCGAATTAGCGCAAGAAACTCCTACAATGAGCAGTTCTTC. Its translation: CATSRDRISARNSYNEQFF.

This clonotype was seen only a few times. V usage is TRBV5-1 and J usage is TRBJ1-6, with D possibly matching TRBD1 (5 bases). The CDR3 loop spans 14 amino acids. With 4 bases removed from V and 10 bases from J, the gap between germline ends came to 15 bases. Germline V lookup: CDR1 SGHRS, CDR2 YFSETQ. CDR3 loop: CASSLKDSPSPLHF. The CDR3 DNA follows: TGCGCCAGCAGCCTAAAAGACAGTCCCTCACCCCTCCACTTT. Full variable domain (rest looked up from reference TRBV5-1 and TRBJ1-6): KAGVTQTPRYLIKTRGQQVTLSCSPISGHRSVSWYQQTPGQGLQFLFEYFSETQRNKGNFPGRFSGRQFSNSRSEMNVSTLELGDSALYLCASSLKDSPSPLHFGNGTRLTVT.

This clonotype was seen only a few times. The CDR3 bases are TGCGCCAGCAGCCCCAATCTTGATGGGGCCAACGTCCTGACTTTC. It specifies CASSPNLDGANVLTF. The J gene is TRBJ2-6, the V gene TRBV5-1, with D uncertain. Germline CDR1 SGHRS, CDR2 YFSETQ. V was shortened by 4 bases and J by 3 bases, with 11 bases between the two germline ends. The CDR3 sequence is 15 residues long.

This rearrangement joins TRBV19 to TRBJ2-1; TRBD1 agrees at 12 bases. Germline-derived CDR1 and CDR2 are LNHDA and SQIVND (reference sequence). This CDR3 has 15 residues. V lost 3 bases, J lost 10 bases, and 7 bases stayed unmatched. CDR3 sequence: CASSISGTGGAEQFF. DNA for the CDR3: TGTGCCAGTAGTATTTCGGGGACAGGGGGCGCGGAGCAGTTCTTC.

The sample holds a few counts of this clonotype. The rearrangement links TRBV20-1 to TRBJ1-1; TRBD1 agrees at 7 bases. The CDR3 totals 15 residues. Germline assignment: CDR1 DFQATT and CDR2 SNEGSKA (reference sequence). Trimming cost V 1 base and J 1 base; bases outside gene matches: 6. CDR3 region: CSARVTGAQNTEAFF. In DNA form, the CDR3 reads TGCAGTGCTAGAGTTACAGGGGCCCAGAACACTGAAGCTTTCTTT.

This chain links TRBV29-1 with TRBJ2-6, with a weak D call TRBD2 (5 bases). Trimming stripped 7 bases from V and 1 base from J, with 17 bases between. Looked up from germline, CDR1 is SQVTM and CDR2 is ANQGSEA. CDR3 length: 16 residues. CDR3 sequence reads: CSALRVRGSGANVLTF. CDR3 nucleotide sequence: TGCAGCGCCCTCCGGGTCCGAGGGTCTGGGGCCAACGTCCTGACTTTC.

The table lists this clonotype with a few counts. The V and J genes are TRBV12-3 or TRBV12-4 and TRBJ2-7, with 11 bases that match TRBD1. With V trimmed by 6 bases and J by 7 bases, 8 bases remained unmatched. This CDR3 spans 14 amino acids. CDR3 sequence reads: CASRRTGTGGEQYF. The CDR3 bases are TGTGCCAGCAGGCGAACCGGGACAGGGGGTGAGCAGTACTTC.

The CDR3 DNA sequence: TGTGCCACCAGCGTGACTAACCTCAATGAGCAGTTCTTC. Residues: CATSVTNLNEQFF. V is TRBV15 and J is TRBJ2-1; weak D call: TRBD2 (5 bases). Trimming left V 5 bases short and J 6 bases short, with 11 bases between. Germline values: CDR1 LNHNV, CDR2 YYDKDF (reference sequence). This CDR3 region has 13 residues. Full variable domain (remainder filled in from reference TRBV15 and TRBJ2-1): DAMVIQNPRYQVTQFGKPVTLSCSQTLNHNVMYWYQQKSSQAPKLLFHYYDKDFNNEADTPDNFQSRRPNTSFCFLDIRSPGLGDTAMYLCATSVTNLNEQFFGPGTRLTVL.

This clonotype was recorded at least ten times. The chain recombines TRBV3-1 with TRBJ1-1, with unresolved D. Germline V CDR1 and CDR2: LGHDT, YNNKEL (reference sequence). Trimming left V 6 bases short and J 1 base short, with 6 bases between. The CDR3 is made up of 12 amino acids. CDR3 in amino acids: CASRKGNTEAFF. The CDR3 nucleotides are TGTGCCAGCAGGAAGGGGAACACTGAAGCTTTCTTT.

As concerns this clonotype: A clone one base away is much larger, so this may be a read error. The V gene is TRBV29-1, the J gene TRBJ2-4; D is perhaps TRBD2 (6 bases). Looked up from germline, CDR1 is SQVTM and CDR2 is ANQGSEA. V lost 2 bases and J lost 5, with 28 bases in between. The CDR3 has 19 residues. DNA of the CDR3: TGCAGCGTTGAAAGGTTTAAGCGGGTTCCTCCGATTAGCCAAAACATTCAGTACTTC. Translating gives CSVERFKRVPPISQNIQYF.

This clonotype was detected a few times. This chain links TRBV29-1 with TRBJ1-2; D possibly corresponds to TRBD1 (6 bases). CDR3 length: 17 amino acids. CDR1 SQVTM and CDR2 ANQGSEA come from the germline V gene. V lost 2 bases, J lost 5 bases, and 24 bases lay in between. This CDR3 reads CSVESMTGSSWPYGYTF. The CDR3 DNA reads TGCAGCGTTGAAAGTATGACAGGATCCTCCTGGCCGTATGGCTACACCTTC.

The chain joins TRBV23-1 to TRBJ2-7; no clear D gene. TRBV23-1 counts as an open reading frame of uncertain function. The CDR3 runs to 14 residues. Trimming took 0 bases from V and 2 from J, leaving 8 bases between them. This CDR3 reads CASSQSHRTYEQYF. In nucleotides, the CDR3 is TGCGCCAGCAGTCAATCGCACCGGACCTACGAGCAGTACTTC.